These T cell receptor beta chains were read from a single sample in a study of T cells in Graves' hyperthyroidism and ophthalmopathy. MiXCR, run by TCRdb on the multiplex PCR reads, gives a single entry per CDR3 protein. The table shows hundreds of thousands of distinct CDR3 sequences, with approximately 13% occurring only once. Sequenced input: blood. These receptors all stem from a woman aged 18 to 35 with Graves' hyperthyroidism. The conserved cysteine and the conserved F or W are not part of the CDR3 here.

J gene	V gene	CDR3 protein
TRBJ1-5	TRBV28	ASSRGANQPQH
TRBJ1-1	TRBV12-3/TRBV12-4	ASSLGAKKATEAF
TRBJ1-5	TRBV7-9	ASSSQDGQPQH
TRBJ1-4	TRBV6-1	ASSQEGQGYEKLF
TRBJ2-3	TRBV6-1	ATRGGDTQY
TRBJ2-5	TRBV24-1	ATSSGPLAQETQY
TRBJ2-1	TRBV24-1	ATSGFLGSNEQF
TRBJ2-2	TRBV6-1	ASSEKRLAGAGELF
TRBJ2-6	TRBV10-3	AISDPSGKGSGANVLT
TRBJ2-5	TRBV10-3	AISRAKETQY
TRBJ1-1	TRBV19	ASSSYPDTEAF